The clone carrying this TCR beta chain was seen many times. MiXCR, run by TCRdb on the 5' RACE reads, gives a single entry per CDR3 protein. The repertoire holds hundreds of thousands of distinct CDR3 sequences, with about 26% as singletons. Germline values: CDR1 SGHAT, CDR2 FQNNGV. The CDR3 consists of 15 residues. The data are from a study of CD8 T cells in ankylosing spondylitis. The V gene is TRBV11-2, the J gene TRBJ2-1, with TRBD2 matching 7 bases. The clonotype originates from a male donor with ankylosing spondylitis or in good health (not recorded which). Sequencing was performed on blood, either unsorted or a sorted T cell fraction (not recorded which). The CDR3 loop is CATAPPGTKFDEQFF. The CDR3 coding sequence is TGTGCTACCGCCCCCCCCGGGACTAAGTTCGATGAGCAGTTCTTC.